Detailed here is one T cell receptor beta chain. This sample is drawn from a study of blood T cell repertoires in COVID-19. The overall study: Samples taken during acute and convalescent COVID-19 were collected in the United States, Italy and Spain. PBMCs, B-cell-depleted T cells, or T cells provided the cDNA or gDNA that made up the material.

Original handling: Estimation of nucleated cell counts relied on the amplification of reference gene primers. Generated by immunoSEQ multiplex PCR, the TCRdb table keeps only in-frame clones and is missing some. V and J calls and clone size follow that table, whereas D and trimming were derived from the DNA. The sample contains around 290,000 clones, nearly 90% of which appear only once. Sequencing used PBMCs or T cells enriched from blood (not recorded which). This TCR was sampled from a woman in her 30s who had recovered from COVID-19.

CDR3 protein: CASSLANGPGGGEKLFF. The CDR3 DNA reads as TGTGCCAGCAGTTTAGCAAACGGACCGGGAGGGGGTGAAAAACTGTTTTTT. The V gene is TRBV27, the J gene TRBJ1-4; tentative D call: TRBD1 (6 bases). Germline V gene sequence: CDR1 MNHEY, CDR2 SMNVEV (reference sequence). CDR3 size: 17 residues. V was pared by 2 bases and J by 7 bases, with 20 bases between. The full variable domain, rest sourced from reference TRBV27 and TRBJ1-4, is EAQVTQNPRYLITVTGKKLTVTCSQNMNHEYMSWYRQDPGLGLRQIYYSMNVEVTDKGDVPEGYKVSRKEKRNFPLILESPSPNQTSLYFCASSLANGPGGGEKLFFGSGTQLSVL.